Listed below are T cell receptor beta chains from one sample, sequenced in a study of blood T cell repertoires in COVID-19. Assay used: immunoSEQ multiplex PCR; TCRdb lists only in-frame clones, some missing. The sample contains 150,000 to 200,000 clones, over 70% of which appear only once. Sequencing was performed on peripheral blood. The receptor set was obtained from a man in his 70s with acute or convalescent COVID-19. Both conserved end residues are part of each CDR3. A D gene is named only where the DNA matches it firmly. The listing skips clone size in some rows; elsewhere it reads once, few, many or a size class.

abundance: -; j_gene: TRBJ1-6; v_gene: TRBV7-2; len: 14; d_gene: -; CDR3aa: CASSLVRGNSPLHF; CDR3nt: TGTGCCAGCAGCTTAGTCAGGGGTAATTCACCCCTCCACTTT
abundance: -; j_gene: TRBJ2-3; v_gene: TRBV18; len: 13; d_gene: TRBD2; CDR3aa: CASSALAGDTQYF; CDR3nt: TGTGCCAGCTCAGCACTAGCGGGGGATACGCAGTATTTT
abundance: -; j_gene: TRBJ2-2; v_gene: TRBV7-2; len: 16; d_gene: TRBD2; CDR3aa: CASSPGTSGSTGELFF; CDR3nt: TGTGCCAGCAGCCCCGGGACTAGCGGGAGCACCGGGGAGCTGTTTTTT
abundance: once; j_gene: TRBJ2-5; v_gene: TRBV19; len: 13; d_gene: TRBD2; CDR3aa: CASRASGQETQYF; CDR3nt: TGTGCCAGTAGGGCTAGCGGCCAAGAGACCCAGTACTTC
abundance: many; j_gene: TRBJ2-3; v_gene: TRBV29-1; len: 18; d_gene: -; CDR3aa: CSVQADPSDYTSTDTQYF; CDR3nt: TGCAGCGTCCAAGCAGATCCCTCCGACTATACTAGCACAGATACGCAGTATTTT
abundance: -; j_gene: TRBJ2-2; v_gene: TRBV27; len: 16; d_gene: -; CDR3aa: CASTMRDTANTGELFF; CDR3nt: TGTGCCAGCACCATGAGGGACACAGCGAACACCGGGGAGCTGTTTTTT
abundance: -; j_gene: TRBJ2-3; v_gene: TRBV27; len: 16; d_gene: TRBD2; CDR3aa: CASSPGTSGAGDTQYF; CDR3nt: TGTGCCAGCAGTCCAGGGACTAGCGGGGCGGGCGATACGCAGTATTTT
abundance: -; j_gene: TRBJ1-5; v_gene: TRBV28; len: 14; d_gene: -; CDR3aa: CASSFPQGNQPQHF; CDR3nt: TGTGCCAGCAGTTTCCCACAGGGCAATCAGCCCCAGCATTTT
abundance: -; j_gene: TRBJ2-5; v_gene: TRBV5-6; len: 16; d_gene: TRBD1; CDR3aa: CASSDGTGDELETQYF; CDR3nt: TGTGCCAGCAGCGATGGGACAGGGGATGAATTAGAGACCCAGTACTTC
abundance: -; j_gene: TRBJ1-1; v_gene: TRBV5-4; len: 13; d_gene: -; CDR3aa: CASSFDRNTEAFF; CDR3nt: TGTGCCAGCAGCTTCGACAGAAACACTGAAGCTTTCTTT
abundance: -; j_gene: TRBJ1-3; v_gene: TRBV28; len: 14; d_gene: -; CDR3aa: CASSSGGSGNTIYF; CDR3nt: TGTGCCAGCAGTTCGGGGGGCTCTGGAAACACCATATATTTT
abundance: -; j_gene: TRBJ2-7; v_gene: TRBV27; len: 14; d_gene: TRBD2; CDR3aa: CASSLAGGGYEQYF; CDR3nt: TGTGCCAGCAGCTTAGCGGGAGGAGGCTACGAGCAGTACTTC
abundance: -; j_gene: TRBJ1-2; v_gene: TRBV20-1; len: 10; d_gene: -; CDR3aa: CSARAGGYTF; CDR3nt: TGCAGTGCTAGAGCCGGTGGCTACACCTTC
abundance: -; j_gene: TRBJ2-2; v_gene: TRBV2; len: 16; d_gene: TRBD2; CDR3aa: CASMPASGRGGGELFF; CDR3nt: TGTGCCAGCATGCCGGCTAGCGGGAGAGGGGGCGGGGAGCTGTTTTTT
abundance: -; j_gene: TRBJ2-5; v_gene: TRBV9; len: 16; d_gene: TRBD2; CDR3aa: CASSATGTSGWSSQYF; CDR3nt: TGTGCCAGCAGCGCCACCGGGACTAGTGGGTGGAGTTCCCAGTACTTC
abundance: once; j_gene: TRBJ1-2; v_gene: TRBV6-5; len: 13; d_gene: -; CDR3aa: CASSYEESYGYTF; CDR3nt: TGTGCCAGCAGTTACGAGGAATCCTATGGCTACACCTTC
abundance: -; j_gene: TRBJ2-7; v_gene: TRBV28; len: 12; d_gene: -; CDR3aa: CASSRGTYEQYF; CDR3nt: TGTGCCAGCAGCCGGGGAACCTACGAGCAGTACTTC
abundance: once; j_gene: TRBJ2-7; v_gene: TRBV27; len: 16; d_gene: -; CDR3aa: CASSLSRGTVTYEQYF; CDR3nt: TGTGCCAGCAGTTTATCGCGCGGGACTGTAACCTACGAGCAGTACTTC
abundance: -; j_gene: TRBJ2-5; v_gene: TRBV6-5; len: 15; d_gene: -; CDR3aa: CASSYGAGNLETQYF; CDR3nt: TGTGCCAGCAGTTACGGGGCAGGGAATCTGGAGACCCAGTACTTC
abundance: -; j_gene: TRBJ2-1; v_gene: TRBV5-1; len: 15; d_gene: TRBD1; CDR3aa: CASSSPDRAHNEQFF; CDR3nt: TGCGCCAGCAGCTCCCCCGACAGGGCCCACAATGAGCAGTTCTTC
abundance: few; j_gene: TRBJ1-1; v_gene: TRBV7-9; len: 13; d_gene: -; CDR3aa: CASSPSVGAEAFF; CDR3nt: TGTGCCAGCAGCCCGTCTGTAGGGGCTGAAGCTTTCTTT
abundance: once; j_gene: TRBJ1-5; v_gene: TRBV12-3/TRBV12-4; len: 11; d_gene: -; CDR3aa: CASSFEGPQHF; CDR3nt: TGTGCCAGCAGTTTCGAGGGGCCCCAGCATTTT
abundance: -; j_gene: TRBJ2-5; v_gene: TRBV5-4; len: 15; d_gene: TRBD2; CDR3aa: CASSLVLAGGETQYF; CDR3nt: TGTGCCAGCAGCTTGGTTTTAGCGGGGGGGGAGACCCAGTACTTC
abundance: -; j_gene: TRBJ2-5; v_gene: TRBV7-9; len: 14; d_gene: TRBD2; CDR3aa: CASSPTSAQETQYF; CDR3nt: TGTGCCAGCAGTCCCACTAGCGCCCAAGAGACCCAGTACTTC
abundance: -; j_gene: TRBJ1-2; v_gene: TRBV27; len: 14; d_gene: -; CDR3aa: CASSLHSANYGYTF; CDR3nt: TGTGCCAGCAGTCTCCACAGTGCGAACTATGGCTACACCTTC
abundance: -; j_gene: TRBJ1-1; v_gene: TRBV11-3; len: 15; d_gene: -; CDR3aa: CASSPSLGMNTEAFF; CDR3nt: TGTGCCAGCAGCCCCTCGTTGGGCATGAACACTGAAGCTTTCTTT
abundance: -; j_gene: TRBJ2-3; v_gene: TRBV7-6; len: 17; d_gene: TRBD2; CDR3aa: CASSSRLAGGSTDTQYF; CDR3nt: TGTGCCAGCAGCTCCAGACTAGCGGGGGGTAGCACAGATACGCAGTATTTT
abundance: -; j_gene: TRBJ2-1; v_gene: TRBV18; len: 16; d_gene: -; CDR3aa: CASSPLTDPTANEQFF; CDR3nt: TGTGCCAGCTCACCACTGACAGACCCCACGGCCAATGAGCAGTTCTTC
abundance: -; j_gene: TRBJ1-5; v_gene: TRBV25-1; len: 14; d_gene: TRBD1; CDR3aa: CASSGQGSGQPQHF; CDR3nt: TGTGCCAGCAGCGGACAGGGGAGTGGGCAGCCCCAGCATTTT
abundance: -; j_gene: TRBJ1-1; v_gene: TRBV10-1; len: 11; d_gene: -; CDR3aa: CASSRGFEAFF; CDR3nt: TGCGCCAGCAGTAGGGGCTTTGAAGCTTTCTTT
abundance: -; j_gene: TRBJ2-2; v_gene: TRBV4-2; len: 18; d_gene: TRBD2; CDR3aa: CASSQRPSGGGAPGELFF; CDR3nt: TGTGCCAGCAGCCAACGCCCCTCGGGCGGGGGGGCCCCCGGGGAGCTGTTTTTT
abundance: -; j_gene: TRBJ2-2; v_gene: TRBV27; len: 16; d_gene: TRBD1; CDR3aa: CASSFGGTGGPGELFF; CDR3nt: TGTGCCAGCAGTTTTGGTGGGACAGGGGGCCCCGGGGAGCTGTTTTTT
abundance: -; j_gene: TRBJ1-3; v_gene: TRBV9; len: 14; d_gene: -; CDR3aa: CASSGGSSGNTIYF; CDR3nt: TGTGCCAGCAGCGGAGGGAGCTCTGGAAACACCATATATTTT
abundance: -; j_gene: TRBJ1-2; v_gene: TRBV18; len: 15; d_gene: -; CDR3aa: CASSPTYGADYGYTF; CDR3nt: TGTGCCAGCTCACCTACGTATGGGGCTGACTATGGCTACACCTTC
abundance: -; j_gene: TRBJ2-2; v_gene: TRBV6-2/TRBV6-3; len: 16; d_gene: -; CDR3aa: CASSYGDSRNTGELFF; CDR3nt: TGTGCCAGCAGTTACGGGGACTCGAGGAACACCGGGGAGCTGTTTTTT
abundance: -; j_gene: TRBJ1-1; v_gene: TRBV7-9; len: 13; d_gene: -; CDR3aa: CASSLSGNTEAFF; CDR3nt: TGTGCCAGCAGCTTATCAGGGAACACTGAAGCTTTCTTT
abundance: -; j_gene: TRBJ1-2; v_gene: TRBV19; len: 15; d_gene: TRBD1; CDR3aa: CASSPSGTGVRGYTF; CDR3nt: TGTGCCAGTAGCCCCTCCGGGACAGGGGTGAGGGGCTACACCTTC
abundance: -; j_gene: TRBJ1-1; v_gene: TRBV14; len: 13; d_gene: -; CDR3aa: CASSQMGAEEAFF; CDR3nt: TGTGCCAGCAGCCAAATGGGGGCCGAGGAAGCTTTCTTT
abundance: few; j_gene: TRBJ2-7; v_gene: TRBV28; len: 13; d_gene: -; CDR3aa: CASSRTAPYEQYF; CDR3nt: TGTGCCAGCAGTCGGACAGCACCCTACGAGCAGTACTTC
abundance: -; j_gene: TRBJ2-1; v_gene: TRBV11-2; len: 13; d_gene: -; CDR3aa: CASSLDRRNEQFF; CDR3nt: TGTGCCAGCAGCTTAGATCGCCGGAATGAGCAGTTCTTC
abundance: -; j_gene: TRBJ2-1; v_gene: TRBV29-1; len: 13; d_gene: TRBD2; CDR3aa: CSVDSGGPSEQFF; CDR3nt: TGCAGCGTTGATTCGGGAGGGCCTTCGGAGCAGTTCTTC
abundance: once; j_gene: TRBJ1-1; v_gene: TRBV5-6; len: 15; d_gene: -; CDR3aa: CASRGLGWENTEAFF; CDR3nt: TGTGCCAGCAGGGGGCTCGGTTGGGAAAACACTGAAGCTTTCTTT
abundance: -; j_gene: TRBJ1-1; v_gene: TRBV6-8; len: 14; d_gene: TRBD1; CDR3aa: CASSRARDRGEAFF; CDR3nt: TGTGCCAGCAGTCGAGCCCGGGACAGGGGGGAAGCTTTCTTT
abundance: -; j_gene: TRBJ2-3; v_gene: TRBV29-1; len: 14; d_gene: TRBD1; CDR3aa: CSVDQGQLTDTQYF; CDR3nt: TGCAGCGTGGACCAGGGACAGTTGACAGATACGCAGTATTTT
abundance: -; j_gene: TRBJ2-3; v_gene: TRBV19; len: 14; d_gene: TRBD2; CDR3aa: CASGTSGNTDTQYF; CDR3nt: TGTGCCAGTGGGACTAGCGGAAACACAGATACGCAGTATTTT
abundance: -; j_gene: TRBJ2-2; v_gene: TRBV5-6; len: 12; d_gene: -; CDR3aa: CASTSQGLELFF; CDR3nt: TGTGCCAGCACGTCGCAGGGGCTCGAGCTGTTTTTT
abundance: -; j_gene: TRBJ1-1; v_gene: TRBV7-9; len: 13; d_gene: TRBD1; CDR3aa: CASIIGGTGTAFF; CDR3nt: TGTGCCAGCATCATTGGGGGGACAGGAACAGCTTTCTTT
abundance: -; j_gene: TRBJ2-2; v_gene: TRBV6-5; len: 12; d_gene: -; CDR3aa: CASSHSTGELFF; CDR3nt: TGTGCCAGCAGCCATAGTACCGGGGAGCTGTTTTTT